This T cell receptor beta chain was captured by sequencing in a study of T cells expressing NK-cell markers. The overall study: HCMV serostatus: most of the eight sequenced donors positive, one negative.

Reprocessing the 5' RACE reads, TCRdb reports a single entry for every CDR3 protein and omits DNA. The sample has around 260,000 distinct CDR3 sequences, and its top ten clones hold 4.2%. The CDR3 is made up of 15 amino acids. The germline V gene encodes CDR1 DFQATT and CDR2 SNEGSKA (reference sequence). The chain joins TRBV20-1 to TRBJ1-4; TCRdb's D call of TRBD1 is untestable without DNA. Sequences were obtained from blood T cells: a sorted CD56 or NKG2C T cell subset, CD4+ or CD8+ T cells, or bulk PBMC T cells (not recorded which). This clonotype was obtained from a woman between 18 and 75 years old in good health. The CDR3 loop reads CSAREGQLGDEKLFF.